What follows are 7 T cell receptor beta chains derived from one specimen sequenced in a study of OX40 agonist ivuxolimab in advanced cancers. Sequenced by immunoSEQ multiplex PCR; TCRdb stores in-frame clones only, minus some. The sample records around 70,000 clones, around 84% being singletons. Source: CD4+ or CD8+ T cells sorted from blood, taken in a trial of the OX40 agonist ivuxolimab. These receptors all stem from an adult with an advanced solid tumor such as melanoma, head and neck, liver or kidney cancer.

This chain joins TRBV7-2 and TRBJ1-1, with TRBD1 as a possible D gene (6 bases). In germline, CDR1 is SGHTA, CDR2 FQGNSA. The germline V and J ends were trimmed by 5 bases and 4 bases, with 17 bases remaining between them. The CDR3 covers 15 residues. As DNA, the CDR3 is TGTGCCAGCAGCCCACGAGGGGGGGCGCTCACTGAAGCTTTCTTT. This translates into CASSPRGGALTEAFF.

The genes are TRBV7-8 and TRBJ1-5, with no clear D. In germline, CDR1 is SGHVS, CDR2 FQNEAQ. This CDR3 contains 15 residues. The V end was cut by 3 bases, the J end by 3 bases, with 12 bases between. The CDR3 protein is CASSFRGGYNQPQHF. As DNA, the CDR3 is TGTGCCAGCAGCTTCCGGGGAGGTTACAATCAGCCCCAGCATTTT.

V and J are TRBV28 and TRBJ1-2; D not certain. V lost 3 bases and J lost 4, with 15 bases in between. The CDR3 has 15 amino acids. CDR1 and CDR2 (germline): MDHEN, SYDVKM. CDR3 nucleotides: TGTGCCAGCAGTTTGGGTCGTCGGGCCATCTATGGCTACACCTTC. Protein sequence: CASSLGRRAIYGYTF.

As DNA, the CDR3 is TGTGCCAGCAGCTTATCAACTGCTCAATACGGCTACACCTTC. Protein sequence: CASSLSTAQYGYTF. This rearrangement joins TRBV7-8 to TRBJ1-2; D remains unclear. Germline values: CDR1 SGHVS, CDR2 FQNEAQ. The V and J ends lost 2 bases and 8 bases respectively, with 15 bases between them. There are 14 residues in the CDR3. The whole variable domain, filled in from reference TRBV7-8 and TRBJ1-2, reads GAGVSQSPRYKVAKRGQDVALRCDPISGHVSLFWYQQALGQGPEFLTYFQNEAQLDKSGLPSDRFFAERPEGSVSTLKIQRTQQEDSAVYLCASSLSTAQYGYTFGSGTRLTVV.

V usage is TRBV28 and J usage is TRBJ2-7; tentatively, D is TRBD1 (7 bases). This CDR3 comprises 13 residues. CDR1 MDHEN and CDR2 SYDVKM come from the germline V gene. Deletions cut 5 bases from V and 5 bases from J, with 13 bases between. For the CDR3, the DNA is TGTGCCAGCAGTGCCCCAGGGGGGCACGAGCAGTACTTC. Its translation is CASSAPGGHEQYF.

V and J are TRBV5-6 and TRBJ1-2; D remains unclear. Trimming took off 0 bases at V and 1 base at J, with 7 bases between the two ends. The germline CDR1 and CDR2 sequences are SGHDT and YYEEEE. CDR3 length: 14 residues. The DNA for the CDR3 is TGTGCCAGCAGCTTGGCGCAGTTTAACTATGGCTACACCTTC. This codes for CASSLAQFNYGYTF.

The CDR3 loop reads CASSRDAYGYTF. The CDR3 DNA reads as TGTGCCAGCAGCCGGGACGCCTATGGCTACACCTTC. This chain uses TRBV9 with TRBJ1-2; D may be TRBD1 (5 bases). The V end was cut by 4 bases, the J end by 4 bases, with 8 bases between. CDR1 is SGDLS, CDR2 YYNGEE, per germline. This CDR3 region has 12 residues. Combining the CDR3 with reference TRBV9 and TRBJ1-2 gives the whole variable domain DSGVTQTPKHLITATGQRVTLRCSPRSGDLSVYWYQQSLDQGLQFLIQYYNGEERAKGNILERFSAQQFPDLHSELNLSSLELGDSALYFCASSRDAYGYTFGSGTRLTVV.